A single sample is the source of the 10 T cell receptor beta chains below, sequenced in a study of T cells in Graves' hyperthyroidism and ophthalmopathy. Researchers amplified the TCR beta CDR3 regions from RNA transcripts. First-round RT-PCR targeting the TCR CDR3 was performed with the HTBI primer set. Via MiXCR, TCRdb re-called the multiplex PCR reads, giving one row per CDR3 protein. Of about 560,000 distinct CDR3 sequences listed, approximately 14% were seen once; the top ten hold around 6.6%. The sample consisted of blood. These receptors all come from a woman in her twenties or thirties with Graves' hyperthyroidism.

This clonotype showed up many times. The genes are TRBV11-3 and TRBJ2-1; 8 bases fit TRBD1. Trimming at V came to 5 bases and at J to 8 bases, leaving 11 bases not matched to a gene. The CDR3 has 15 amino acids. In germline, CDR1 is SGHNT, CDR2 YENEEA. The CDR3 DNA reads TGTGCCAGCAGCCCCCGGGACAGGCCTTTAGATGAGCAGTTCTTC. Protein sequence: CASSPRDRPLDEQFF.

The CDR3 DNA reads TGTGCCAGCAGCCAAGGGGGGACAACCTACGAGCAGTACTTC. Its translation: CASSQGGTTYEQYF. This chain uses TRBV3-1 with TRBJ2-7; possible D gene TRBD1, 6 bases. CDR3 length: 14 residues. The V gene's germline CDR1 is LGHDT and CDR2 YNNKEL (reference sequence). Trimming pared 1 base from V and 2 bases from J, leaving 9 bases between.

This clonotype was seen ten or more times. V and J are TRBV29-1 and TRBJ2-5; 7 bases are a match to TRBD2. The CDR3 contains 15 residues. Germline CDR1 SQVTM, CDR2 ANQGSEA. After removal of 7 bases from V and 5 bases from J, the junction contained 16 bases not matched to a gene. The CDR3 DNA reads TGCAGCGCTGTTAGGGGCGGGAGAACTGTGGAGACCCAGTACTTC. Its protein product is CSAVRGGRTVETQYF.

The genes are TRBV5-6 and TRBJ2-7; a weak D match, TRBD2 (5 bases). Germline V gene sequence: CDR1 SGHDT, CDR2 YYEEEE. This CDR3 comprises 14 residues. The ends were cut back, 1 base at V and 3 bases at J, with 11 bases in the middle. The DNA for the CDR3 is TGTGCCAGCAGCTTGTTTGAGCGGATCTACGAGCAGTACTTC. It encodes CASSLFERIYEQYF. The full variable domain, in which reference TRBV5-6 and TRBJ2-7 provide the parts outside the CDR3, is DAGVTQSPTHLIKTRGQQVTLRCSPKSGHDTVSWYQQALGQGPQFIFQYYEEEERQRGNFPDRFSGHQFPNYSSELNVNALLLGDSALYLCASSLFERIYEQYFGPGTRLTVT.

The sample holds many counts of this clonotype. The rearrangement uses TRBV29-1 and TRBJ2-1, with TRBD2 matching 12 bases. Trimming removed 5 bases from V and 7 bases from J; junction bases left unmatched: 6. The CDR3 covers 14 residues. Germline CDR1 is SQVTM and CDR2 is ANQGSEA. CDR3 DNA: TGCAGCGTTTCTCGACTAGCGGGAGAAAATGAGCAGTTCTTC. It specifies CSVSRLAGENEQFF.

The chain joins TRBV19 to TRBJ2-1, with a weak D call TRBD2 (7 bases). This CDR3 is built from 17 residues. The germline V gene has CDR1 LNHDA and CDR2 SQIVND (reference sequence). V dropped 1 base and J dropped 6 bases, with 19 bases sitting between them. DNA of the CDR3: TGTGCCAGTAGTATAGTCCCAGGGGCGGGAGCTCTCAATGAGCAGTTCTTC. Translation gives CASSIVPGAGALNEQFF.

The chain carries TRBV19 and TRBJ2-6, with a possible D match to TRBD1 (6 bases). CDR1 is LNHDA and CDR2 is SQIVND in the germline V gene (reference sequence). The germline V and J ends were trimmed by 4 bases and 2 bases, with 15 bases remaining between them. This CDR3 comprises 17 residues. Here the CDR3 DNA reads TGTGCCAGTAGTACAGGGGTTATGTATCCTGGGGCCAACGTCCTGACTTTC. This sequence encodes CASSTGVMYPGANVLTF. Drawing the rest from reference TRBV19 and TRBJ2-6, the complete variable domain is DGGITQSPKYLFRKEGQNVTLSCEQNLNHDAMYWYRQDPGQGLRLIYYSQIVNDFQKGDIAEGYSVSREKKESFPLTVTSAQKNPTAFYLCASSTGVMYPGANVLTFGAGSRLTVL.

This clonotype was observed at least ten times. V and J are TRBV20-1 and TRBJ2-7, with TRBD2 identical over 7 bases. After removal of 3 bases from V and 4 bases from J, the junction contained 0 bases not matched to a gene. This CDR3 spans 11 amino acids. Germline loops: CDR1 DFQATT, CDR2 SNEGSKA (reference sequence). The CDR3 coding sequence is TGCAGTGCTAGGGGGGGGTACGAGCAGTACTTC. It translates to CSARGGYEQYF.

V gene TRBV7-3 combines with J gene TRBJ2-2, with TRBD2 matching over 8 bases. Germline V gives CDR1 SGHTA, CDR2 FQGTGA. This CDR3 region has 15 residues. V dropped 1 base and J dropped 7; count of bases not matched to a gene: 5. CDR3 coding DNA: TGTGCCAGCAGCTTAAATTTGGCGGGAGGCGGGGAGCTGTTTTTT. Its translation is CASSLNLAGGGELFF.

The genes are TRBV7-9 and TRBJ1-4, with a weak D call TRBD1 (6 bases). Germline V gene lookup returns CDR1 SEHNR and CDR2 FQNEAQ (reference sequence). CDR3 size: 16 residues. V shed 6 bases and J shed 0 bases, with 14 bases lying between them. CDR3 sequence (DNA): TGTGCCAGCAGTTTCGGACAGTTCACAACTAATGAAAAACTGTTTTTT. Its translation: CASSFGQFTTNEKLFF. Full variable domain (outside the CDR3, taken from reference TRBV7-9 and TRBJ1-4): DTGVSQNPRHKITKRGQNVTFRCDPISEHNRLYWYRQTLGQGPEFLTYFQNEAQLEKSRLLSDRFSAERPKGSFSTLEIQRTEQGDSAMYLCASSFGQFTTNEKLFFGSGTQLSVL.